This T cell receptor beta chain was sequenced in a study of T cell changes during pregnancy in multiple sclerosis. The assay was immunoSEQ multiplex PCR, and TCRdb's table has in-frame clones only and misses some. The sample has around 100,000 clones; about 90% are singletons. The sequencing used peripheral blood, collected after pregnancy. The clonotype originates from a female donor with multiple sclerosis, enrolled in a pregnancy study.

The CDR3 region is CATSTLTGTGPEAFF. The DNA for the CDR3 is TGTGCCACCAGCACGCTGACCGGGACAGGGCCTGAAGCTTTCTTT. This rearrangement joins TRBV15 to TRBJ1-1; 9 bases match TRBD1. Germline V gene lookup returns CDR1 LNHNV and CDR2 YYDKDF (reference sequence). The V and J ends lost 4 bases and 6 bases, in that order; junction bases with no gene match: 9. This CDR3 is built from 15 residues.